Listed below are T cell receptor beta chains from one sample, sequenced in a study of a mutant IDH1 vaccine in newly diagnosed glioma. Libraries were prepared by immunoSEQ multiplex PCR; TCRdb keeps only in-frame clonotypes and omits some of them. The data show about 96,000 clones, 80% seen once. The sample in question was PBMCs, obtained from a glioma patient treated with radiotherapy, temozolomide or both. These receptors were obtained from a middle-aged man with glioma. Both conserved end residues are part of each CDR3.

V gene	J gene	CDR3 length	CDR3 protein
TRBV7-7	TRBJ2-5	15	CASSLAGGPGETQYF
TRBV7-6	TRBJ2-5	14	CASSSNRGQETQYF
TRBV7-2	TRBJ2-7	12	CASSPPFAEQYF
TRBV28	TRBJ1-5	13	CASSFGNYQPQHF
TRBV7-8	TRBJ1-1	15	CASSLASLTGVGAFF
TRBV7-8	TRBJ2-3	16	CASSLGLAGDLDTQYF
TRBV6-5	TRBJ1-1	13	CASLRQGDTEAFF
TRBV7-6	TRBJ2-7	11	CASSLEYEQYF
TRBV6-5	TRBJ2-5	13	CASSWGARETQYF
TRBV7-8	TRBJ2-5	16	CASSSPSGGSQETQYF
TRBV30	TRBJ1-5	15	CAWSVLGQGGQPQHF
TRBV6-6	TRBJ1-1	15	CASITLGGSDTEAFF
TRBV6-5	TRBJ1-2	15	CASSCDSYLNYGYTF
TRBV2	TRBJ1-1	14	CASSEMLEDTEAFF
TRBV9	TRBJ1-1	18	CASSVGGTGLALNTEAFF
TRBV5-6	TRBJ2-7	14	CASSLVGSSYEQYF
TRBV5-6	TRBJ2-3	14	CASSAGPSIDTQYF
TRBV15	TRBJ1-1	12	CATSRLTTEAFF
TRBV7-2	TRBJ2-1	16	CASSFIGGGSYNEQFF
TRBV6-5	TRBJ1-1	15	CASSYSGGSRTEAFF
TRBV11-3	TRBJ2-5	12	CASSLDGETQYF
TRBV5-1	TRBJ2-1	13	CASSRVEGNEQFF
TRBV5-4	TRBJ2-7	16	CASSLSRLAGDYEQYF
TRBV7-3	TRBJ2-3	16	CASSFISTGSTDTQYF
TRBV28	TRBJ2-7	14	CASSGGLAGYEQYF
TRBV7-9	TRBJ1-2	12	CASSLADYGYTF
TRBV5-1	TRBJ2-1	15	CASTPRTSGGNEQFF
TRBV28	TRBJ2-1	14	CATRQGGPYNEQFF
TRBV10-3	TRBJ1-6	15	CAISEAGVPNSPLHF
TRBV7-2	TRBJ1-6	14	CASSSTSLNSPLHF